This T cell receptor beta chain was profiled in a study of beta chain features in type 1 diabetes. Study-wide results and limits: More deletions and fewer insertions at VDJ junctions were seen in type 1 diabetes patients.

The CDR3 covers 12 residues. V was pared by 3 bases and J by 10 bases, with 6 bases of the junction left unmatched. Germline V lookup: CDR1 GTSNPN, CDR2 SVGIG (reference sequence). Every bit of the isolated RNA underwent reverse transcription, so sequencing read expressed TCRB transcripts. Profiled with immunoSEQ multiplex PCR; TCRdb holds only in-frame clones, not every one. The table shows 130,000 to 150,000 clones, with more than 9% occurring only once. A word on this clone: Its antigen is unidentified.

This sequence originates from a man younger than 35 in good health. The genes are TRBV30 and TRBJ1-2, with TRBD1 identical over 9 bases. The sequenced sample consisted of naive CD4+ T cells from blood. The CDR3 DNA reads TGTGCCTGGAGACTGACAGGGGGACCCTACACCTTC. Translated: CAWRLTGGPYTF. Based on the CDR3 plus reference TRBV30 and TRBJ1-2, the full variable domain is SQTIHQWPATLVQPVGSPLSLECTVEGTSNPNLYWYRQAAGRGLQLLFYSVGIGQISSEVPQNLSASRPQDRQFILSSKKLLLSDSGFYLCAWRLTGGPYTFGSGTRLTVV.